This record concerns one T cell receptor (beta chain) sequence. As yet, its antigen is unknown. The isolated RNA, all of it, was reverse transcribed, so expressed TCRB transcripts were what got sequenced. TCRdb keeps only in-frame clones here, not all; method: immunoSEQ multiplex PCR. This table has 600,000 to 700,000 clones, around 12% appearing once. The V gene lost 2 bases and the J gene lost 4 bases, with 11 bases spanning the gap. The length of the CDR3 is 13 residues. CDR1 is SQVTM, CDR2 ANQGSEA, per germline. These data originate in a study of beta chain features in type 1 diabetes. Study results and caveats: TCRB CDR3s from Type 1 diabetes patients were moderately but significantly shorter in all four CD4+ subsets.

This sequence joins TRBV29-1 and TRBJ1-1; D may be TRBD1 (6 bases). This clonotype originated in a man aged 25-45 years with type 1 diabetes. The source material was naive CD4+ T cells from blood. CDR3 protein: CSVEKGDGTEAFF. The DNA of the CDR3 is TGCAGCGTTGAAAAGGGGGATGGCACTGAAGCTTTCTTT.